This TCR beta chain was sequenced for a study of T cell responses to AZD1222 COVID-19 vaccine. Study conclusions and caveats: The donor group comprised mostly white British people and more females; the analysis possibly underestimated clonal diversity. Spike as a whole was targeted by vaccine-associated CD4 TCRs, dominant at 160-218 and 743-854. The peak T cell response came first, and repertoires were sampled only after it. At study baseline, merely roughly 6 AZD1222 recipients were seropositive.

The CDR3 runs 14 residues. The germline V gene has CDR1 WNHNN and CDR2 SYGVQD (reference sequence). Trimming left V 6 bases short and J 1 base short, with 10 bases between. TCRdb keeps only in-frame clones here, not all; method: immunoSEQ multiplex PCR. The sample has tens of thousands of clones; 92% are singletons. A note on this clone: Its antigen is unknown.

This TCR derives from an adult who received the AZD1222 COVID-19 vaccine. The starting material was peripheral blood, obtained 28 days after the second AZD1222 dose. The rearrangement uses TRBV10-1 and TRBJ1-5; D not certain. The CDR3 loop reads CASRPAPSNQPQHF. In DNA, the CDR3 is TGCGCCAGCAGACCCGCCCCGAGCAATCAGCCCCAGCATTTT.